The 29 T cell receptor beta chains in this list originate from one sample, sequenced in a study of early T cells in non-severe SARS-CoV-2 infection. From the 5' RACE reads, TCRdb called clonotypes with MiXCR, one entry per CDR3 protein. The sample has some 57,000 distinct CDR3 sequences; about 10% are singletons. Specimen: whole blood. These receptors came from an adult who was a healthcare worker with PCR-confirmed SARS-CoV-2 infection or an uninfected control (not recorded which).

Here the CDR3 DNA reads TGTGCCTGGAGTGCTAGCGCAACACAAGAGACCCAGTACTTC. This translates into CAWSASATQETQYF. V usage is TRBV30 and J usage is TRBJ2-5; D might be TRBD2 (6 bases). The CDR3 is 14 residues long. V was cut by 1 base and J by 2 bases, with 11 bases left in between. Germline V gene lookup returns CDR1 GTSNPN and CDR2 SVGIG (reference sequence).

The chain carries TRBV7-8 and TRBJ2-6; no clear D gene. CDR3 length equals 13 residues. Germline V gives CDR1 SGHVS, CDR2 FQNEAQ. The V end lost 8 bases, the J end lost 4 bases, and 9 bases lay between the germline ends. In nucleotides, the CDR3 is TGTGCCAGCCGCAGGACCGGGGCCAACGTCCTGACTTTC. Translating it yields CASRRTGANVLTF.

This clonotype was seen ten or more times. The chain is built from TRBV6-2 or TRBV6-3 and TRBJ2-1; D might be TRBD2 (6 bases). CDR3 length: 15 residues. V lost 7 bases, J lost 3 bases, and 16 bases lay in between. Germline V CDR1 and CDR2: MNHEY, SVGEGT. The CDR3 bases are TGTGCCAGCACTACCCGGGACTCCAACTACAATGAGCAGTTCTTC. Translation gives CASTTRDSNYNEQFF.

This clonotype was observed a handful of times. The chain employs TRBV5-1 and TRBJ2-7; 14 bases are shared with TRBD2. J was trimmed by 4 bases and V by 3 bases; bases with no gene match: 6. The V gene's germline CDR1 is SGHRS and CDR2 YFSETQ. CDR3 length equals 16 residues. CDR3 amino acids: CASSSGTSGSAYEQYF. The CDR3 DNA reads as TGCGCCAGCAGCTCCGGGACTAGCGGGAGTGCGTACGAGCAGTACTTC.

This clonotype was picked up a small number of times. This CDR3 is CASRRRDSQETQYF. The CDR3 nucleotides read TGTGCCAGCAGGAGGCGAGACAGCCAAGAGACCCAGTACTTC. The chain uses TRBV12-3 or TRBV12-4 and TRBJ2-5; a possible D gene is TRBD1 (5 bases). Trimming cost V 6 bases and J 1 base, with 12 bases left between them. This CDR3 is 14 amino acids long.

This clonotype was detected a few times. The chain carries TRBV27 and TRBJ2-2; D unclear. Germline CDR1 MNHEY, CDR2 SMNVEV (reference sequence). Trimming took off 5 bases at V and 0 bases at J, with 7 bases between the two ends. The CDR3 has 14 amino acids. In DNA, the CDR3 is TGTGCCAGCAGTACAAACGCGAACACCGGGGAGCTGTTTTTT. Protein: CASSTNANTGELFF.

This clonotype was counted ten times or more. This chain uses TRBV2 with TRBJ2-7; D not resolved. V was trimmed by 4 bases and J by 0 bases, leaving 4 bases between them. CDR3 length: 12 amino acids. CDR1 is SNHLY and CDR2 is FYNNEI in the germline V gene. The CDR3 loop reads CASSGYSYEQYF. CDR3 sequence (DNA): TGTGCCAGCAGTGGGTACTCCTACGAGCAGTACTTC.

The V and J genes are TRBV20-1 and TRBJ2-2, with 7 bases identical to TRBD2. The CDR3 sequence is 15 residues long. Germline loops: CDR1 DFQATT, CDR2 SNEGSKA (reference sequence). V was clipped by 5 bases and J by 6 bases; unmatched bases: 12. The CDR3 DNA reads TGCAGTGCTCACTCCGCTAGCGGCCCCTCCGGGGAGCTGTTTTTT. Amino acid sequence: CSAHSASGPSGELFF.

This sequence joins TRBV28 and TRBJ1-5; D call uncertain. V was clipped by 2 bases and J by 6 bases, with 8 bases between them. This CDR3 is built from 13 residues. The germline CDR1 and CDR2 sequences are MDHEN and SYDVKM. In DNA, the CDR3 is TGTGCCAGCAGTTTACCGCCCGTTCAGCCCCAGCATTTT. Its translation: CASSLPPVQPQHF.

Many counts were recorded for this clonotype. The chain is built from TRBV6-5 and TRBJ2-1, with D uncertain. Trimming cost V 2 bases and J 4 bases, with 15 bases left between them. The V gene's germline CDR1 is MNHEY and CDR2 SVGAGI. CDR3 length equals 16 residues. CDR3: CASSYQKPPSYNEQFF. In DNA, the CDR3 is TGTGCCAGCAGTTACCAGAAACCCCCTTCATACAATGAGCAGTTCTTC.

The chain is built from TRBV6-5 and TRBJ1-1, with a tentative D call TRBD1 (5 bases). The V gene's germline CDR1 is MNHEY and CDR2 SVGAGI. V was shortened by 6 bases and J by 8 bases, with 25 bases between the two germline ends. CDR3 length: 16 residues. CDR3: CASSPKLQASEAEAFF. In DNA form, the CDR3 reads TGTGCCAGCAGCCCTAAGTTACAGGCATCAGAAGCCGAAGCTTTCTTT.

This chain connects TRBV29-1 to TRBJ2-3; 12 bases map to TRBD2. Germline V lookup: CDR1 SQVTM, CDR2 ANQGSEA. Unmatched junction bases numbered 4, after V lost 4 bases and J lost 2 bases. The CDR3 sequence is 15 residues long. CDR3 sequence reads: CSVVASGRATDTQYF. The CDR3 DNA reads TGCAGCGTTGTGGCTAGCGGGAGGGCCACAGATACGCAGTATTTT.

This clonotype was observed many times. The genes are TRBV7-2 and TRBJ1-5; D is uncertain. V dropped 3 bases and J dropped 2 bases, with 5 bases sitting between them. This CDR3 comprises 13 residues. Germline V gene lookup returns CDR1 SGHTA and CDR2 FQGNSA. The chain's CDR3 is CASSFDRNQPQHF. The CDR3 DNA reads TGTGCCAGCAGCTTTGATCGCAATCAGCCCCAGCATTTT.

This clonotype appeared many times. This chain connects TRBV12-3 or TRBV12-4 to TRBJ1-2; D may be TRBD1 (5 bases). V lost 6 bases and J 2 bases, leaving 10 bases between the germline ends. CDR3 length: 13 amino acids. The CDR3 coding sequence is TGTGCCAGCAGCGTGGACACAAACTATGGCTACACCTTC. Translation: CASSVDTNYGYTF.

This clonotype was counted at least ten times. The chain employs TRBV27 and TRBJ2-1; 8 bases line up with TRBD2. This CDR3 is 12 amino acids long. V shed 6 bases and J 9 bases; nucleotides not matched to a gene: 4. Germline V lookup: CDR1 MNHEY, CDR2 SMNVEV (reference sequence). In DNA, the CDR3 is TGTGCCAGCAGAGGCGGGGGGCGTGAGCAGTTCTTC. Encoded protein: CASRGGGREQFF.

CDR3 nucleotides: TGTGCCAGCAGCGTGGAGGTGAATTCACCCCTCCACTTT. Its protein is CASSVEVNSPLHF. This rearrangement joins TRBV11-2 to TRBJ1-6; D is unresolved. This CDR3 contains 13 residues. V was clipped by 5 bases and J by 7 bases, with 9 bases between them. In germline, CDR1 is SGHAT, CDR2 FQNNGV. The complete variable domain, with remaining parts taken from reference TRBV11-2 and TRBJ1-6, reads EAGVAQSPRYKIIEKRQSVAFWCNPISGHATLYWYQQILGQGPKLLIQFQNNGVVDDSQLPKDRFSAERLKGVDSTLKIQPAKLEDSAVYLCASSVEVNSPLHFGNGTRLTVT.

There are many counts of this clonotype. The V call is TRBV5-1, the J call TRBJ1-4, with 9 bases aligning to TRBD1. The germline V gene encodes CDR1 SGHRS and CDR2 YFSETQ. The CDR3 sequence is 17 residues long. Trimming took 4 bases from V and 7 from J; bases not matched to a gene: 14. The CDR3 nucleotides read TGCGCCAGCAGCGCCCGACACCTGGACAGGGGAGGTGAAAAACTGTTTTTT. Amino acids: CASSARHLDRGGEKLFF. Variable domain in full (rest from reference TRBV5-1 and TRBJ1-4): KAGVTQTPRYLIKTRGQQVTLSCSPISGHRSVSWYQQTPGQGLQFLFEYFSETQRNKGNFPGRFSGRQFSNSRSEMNVSTLELGDSALYLCASSARHLDRGGEKLFFGSGTQLSVL.

In its sample, this clonotype was seen a few times. The CDR3 sequence is CASSQAPHGSGNTIYF. In DNA, the CDR3 is TGCGCCAGCAGCCAAGCACCCCATGGCTCTGGAAACACCATATATTTT. The chain is built from TRBV4-3 and TRBJ1-3; D uncertain. Trimming stripped 1 base from V and 0 bases from J, with 10 bases between. The CDR3 loop spans 16 amino acids. Germline V CDR1 and CDR2: LGHNA, YSLEER.

This clonotype has only a few counts. The CDR3 nucleotides read TGTGCCAGCAGCACCCCTGTCGGGGACTCTGGAAACACCATATATTTT. Translated: CASSTPVGDSGNTIYF. The V and J genes are TRBV13 and TRBJ1-3; no clear D gene. CDR3 length equals 16 residues. Germline lookup yields CDR1 PRHDT and CDR2 FYEKMQ (reference sequence). The germline V and J ends were trimmed by 5 bases and 0 bases, with 14 bases remaining between them.

The rearrangement uses TRBV4-1 and TRBJ2-2; D call uncertain. V was clipped by 1 base and J by 1 base, with 10 bases between them. The CDR3 has 16 residues. Germline assignment: CDR1 MGHRA and CDR2 YSYEKL. For the CDR3, the DNA is TGCGCCAGCAGCCAAGCACCCGGCAGGAACACCGGGGAGCTGTTTTTT. Translated: CASSQAPGRNTGELFF.

The gene calls are TRBV20-1 and TRBJ2-7; D uncertain. The CDR3 extends over 12 amino acids. Germline loops: CDR1 DFQATT, CDR2 SNEGSKA (reference sequence). V lost 3 bases to trimming and J lost 2 bases, with 8 bases between them. Here the CDR3 reads CSASASTYEQYF. CDR3 sequence (DNA): TGCAGTGCTAGTGCCAGTACCTACGAGCAGTACTTC.

The table lists this clonotype with a few counts. The chain employs TRBV7-2 and TRBJ2-7, with TRBD1 matching over 7 bases. V was pared by 5 bases and J by 2 bases, with 6 bases of the junction left unmatched. The length of the CDR3 is 14 residues. Germline CDR1 and CDR2: SGHTA and FQGNSA. This chain's CDR3 is CASSPDRVPYEQYF. DNA for the CDR3: TGTGCCAGCAGCCCCGACAGGGTTCCCTACGAGCAGTACTTC.

Only a few counts were recorded for this clonotype. The V call is TRBV9, the J call TRBJ2-2; D gene ambiguous. Trimming took off 0 bases at V and 9 bases at J, with 6 bases between the two ends. Per germline, CDR1 SGDLS and CDR2 YYNGEE. The CDR3 is 12 residues long. The CDR3 region is CASSVDLRELFF. The DNA for the CDR3 is TGTGCCAGCAGCGTAGATCTGAGGGAGCTGTTTTTT.

This clonotype appeared many times. The V call is TRBV10-2, the J call TRBJ1-6; D might be TRBD1 (6 bases). The CDR3 runs 16 residues. CDR1 and CDR2 from the germline V gene are WSHSY and SAAADI. V was trimmed by 0 bases and J by 10 bases, leaving 16 bases between them. The CDR3 sequence is CASSESIGGLGSPLHF. CDR3 bases: TGCGCCAGCAGTGAGTCGATAGGGGGGCTGGGATCACCCCTCCACTTT.

This clonotype was detected ten times or more. The chain employs TRBV7-6 and TRBJ2-1; TRBD2 agrees at 12 bases. Germline-derived CDR1 and CDR2 are SGHVS and FNYEAQ. The CDR3 covers 16 residues. V was pared by 4 bases and J by 6 bases, with 7 bases of the junction left unmatched. The CDR3 here is CASSSLLAGGINEQFF. For the CDR3, the DNA is TGTGCCAGCAGCTCCCTTCTAGCGGGGGGGATCAATGAGCAGTTCTTC.

This clonotype was seen repeatedly, ten times or more. The chain carries TRBV12-3 or TRBV12-4 and TRBJ2-7; 9 bases are shared with TRBD2. CDR3 length: 14 residues. V lost 1 base and J lost 7; bases outside the gene matches: 5. The CDR3 spells CASSLVAGVGEQYF. The DNA for the CDR3 is TGTGCCAGCAGTTTAGTAGCGGGAGTAGGAGAGCAGTACTTC.

This clonotype was seen a handful of times. The chain links TRBV19 to TRBJ2-7; D not certain. Trimming cost V 5 bases and J 0 bases, with 8 bases left between them. The CDR3 has 13 residues. CDR1 and CDR2 (germline): LNHDA, SQIVND (reference sequence). The CDR3, as DNA: TGTGCCAGTAGTTTGCAAAGCTCCTACGAGCAGTACTTC. It codes for CASSLQSSYEQYF.

This clonotype showed up just a few times. This chain uses TRBV3-1 with TRBJ1-5; D is uncertain. V was trimmed by 3 bases and J by 2 bases, leaving 8 bases between them. The CDR3 length is 14 residues. Germline CDR1 is LGHDT and CDR2 is YNNKEL (reference sequence). This CDR3 reads CASSQGRGNQPQHF. The CDR3 region has the DNA TGTGCCAGCAGCCAGGGCCGTGGCAATCAGCCCCAGCATTTT.

About this clonotype: A read error may produce the germline difference seen at one junction end. The chain couples TRBV29-1 to TRBJ2-7; D is perhaps TRBD1 (5 bases). The CDR3 extends over 12 amino acids. From germline, CDR1 is SQVTM and CDR2 ANQGSEA. Here the CDR3 reads CSVEGARYEQYF. In DNA form, the CDR3 reads TGCAGCGTGGAAGGGGCCCGGTATGAGCAGTACTTC.